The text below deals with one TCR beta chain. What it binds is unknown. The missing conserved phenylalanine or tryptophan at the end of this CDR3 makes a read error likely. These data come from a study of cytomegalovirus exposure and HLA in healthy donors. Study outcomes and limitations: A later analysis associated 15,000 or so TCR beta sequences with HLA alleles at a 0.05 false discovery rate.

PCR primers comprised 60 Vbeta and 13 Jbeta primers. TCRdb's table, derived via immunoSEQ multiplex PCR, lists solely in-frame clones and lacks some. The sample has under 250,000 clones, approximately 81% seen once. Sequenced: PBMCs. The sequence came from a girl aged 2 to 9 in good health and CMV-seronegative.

CDR3 amino acids: CASGQGQGVYGYTL. The CDR3 DNA follows: TGTGCCAGCGGGCAGGGACAGGGGGTCTATGGCTACACCCTC. This rearrangement joins TRBV27 to TRBJ1-2; 11 bases are shared with TRBD1. CDR1 and CDR2 (germline): MNHEY, SMNVEV (reference sequence). The V and J ends lost 8 bases and 4 bases, in that order; junction bases with no gene match: 6. The CDR3 totals 14 residues.